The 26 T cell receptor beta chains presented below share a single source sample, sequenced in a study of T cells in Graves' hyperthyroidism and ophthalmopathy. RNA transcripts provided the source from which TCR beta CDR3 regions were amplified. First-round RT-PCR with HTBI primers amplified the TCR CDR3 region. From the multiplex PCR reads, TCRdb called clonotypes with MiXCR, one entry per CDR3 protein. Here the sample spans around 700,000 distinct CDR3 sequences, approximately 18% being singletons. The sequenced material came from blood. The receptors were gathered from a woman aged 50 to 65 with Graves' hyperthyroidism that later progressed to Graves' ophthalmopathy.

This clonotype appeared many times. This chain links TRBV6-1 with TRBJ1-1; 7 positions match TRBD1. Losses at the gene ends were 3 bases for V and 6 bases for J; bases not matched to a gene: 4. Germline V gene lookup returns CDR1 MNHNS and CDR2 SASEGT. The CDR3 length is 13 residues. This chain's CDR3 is CASSDRDSAEAFF. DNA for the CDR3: TGTGCCAGCAGTGACAGGGACAGCGCTGAAGCTTTCTTT.

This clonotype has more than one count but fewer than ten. The CDR3 reads CASSLLGSLGERDTQYF. The CDR3 region has the DNA TGCGCCAGCAGCCTATTAGGTAGTTTGGGCGAACGGGATACGCAGTATTTT. The V and J genes are TRBV5-1 and TRBJ2-3; D is uncertain. V gave up 4 bases and J gave up 6 bases, with 24 bases separating them. The CDR3 length is 17 residues. Germline loops: CDR1 SGHRS, CDR2 YFSETQ.

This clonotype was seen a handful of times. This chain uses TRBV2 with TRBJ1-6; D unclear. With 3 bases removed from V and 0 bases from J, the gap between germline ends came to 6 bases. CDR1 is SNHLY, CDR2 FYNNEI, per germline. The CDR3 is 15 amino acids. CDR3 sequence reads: CASSDGVSYNSPLHF. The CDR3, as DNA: TGTGCCAGCAGTGACGGGGTCTCCTATAATTCACCCCTCCACTTT.

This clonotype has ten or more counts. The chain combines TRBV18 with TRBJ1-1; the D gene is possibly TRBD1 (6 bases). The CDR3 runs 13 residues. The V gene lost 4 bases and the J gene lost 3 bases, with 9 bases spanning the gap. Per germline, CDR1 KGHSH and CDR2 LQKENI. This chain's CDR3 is CASSHREDTEAFF. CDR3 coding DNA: TGTGCCAGCTCACACAGGGAGGACACTGAAGCTTTCTTT.

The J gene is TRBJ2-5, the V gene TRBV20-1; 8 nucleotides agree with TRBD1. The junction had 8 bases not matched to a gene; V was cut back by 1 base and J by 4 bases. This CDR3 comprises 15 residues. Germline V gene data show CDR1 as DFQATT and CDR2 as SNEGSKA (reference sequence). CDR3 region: CSARALGQGRETQYF. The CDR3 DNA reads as TGCAGTGCTAGAGCGCTCGGACAGGGTCGAGAGACCCAGTACTTC.

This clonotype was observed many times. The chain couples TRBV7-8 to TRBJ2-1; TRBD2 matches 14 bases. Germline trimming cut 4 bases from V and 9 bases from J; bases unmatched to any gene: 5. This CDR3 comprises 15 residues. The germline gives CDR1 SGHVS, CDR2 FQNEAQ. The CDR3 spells CASSSRTSGGSEQFF. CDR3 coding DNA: TGTGCCAGCAGCTCACGGACTAGCGGGGGGAGTGAGCAGTTCTTC.

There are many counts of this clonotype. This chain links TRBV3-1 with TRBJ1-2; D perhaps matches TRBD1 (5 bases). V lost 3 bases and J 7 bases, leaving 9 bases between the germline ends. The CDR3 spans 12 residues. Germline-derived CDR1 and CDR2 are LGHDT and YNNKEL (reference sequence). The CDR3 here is CASSQGVGGYTF. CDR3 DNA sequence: TGTGCCAGCAGCCAGGGGGTCGGTGGCTACACCTTC.

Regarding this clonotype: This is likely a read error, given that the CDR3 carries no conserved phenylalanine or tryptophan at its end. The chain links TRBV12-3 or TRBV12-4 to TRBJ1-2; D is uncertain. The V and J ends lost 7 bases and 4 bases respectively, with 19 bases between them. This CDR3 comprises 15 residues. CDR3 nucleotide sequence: TGTGCCAGCACCCCTTCTTCGGGGAGGGCCTATGGCTACACCCTC. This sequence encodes CASTPSSGRAYGYTL.

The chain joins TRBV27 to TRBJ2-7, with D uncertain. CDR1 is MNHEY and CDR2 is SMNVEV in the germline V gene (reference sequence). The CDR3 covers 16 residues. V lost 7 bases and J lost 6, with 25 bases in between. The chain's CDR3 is CASKERREVSRVEQYF. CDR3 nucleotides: TGTGCCAGCAAGGAAAGACGAGAGGTTTCACGGGTCGAGCAGTACTTC.

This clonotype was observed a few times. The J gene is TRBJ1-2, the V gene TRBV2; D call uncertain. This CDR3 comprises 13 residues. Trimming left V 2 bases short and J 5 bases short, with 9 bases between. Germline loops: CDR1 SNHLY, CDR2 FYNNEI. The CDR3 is CASSEPPEYGYTF. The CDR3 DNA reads TGTGCCAGCAGTGAACCCCCCGAGTATGGCTACACCTTC.

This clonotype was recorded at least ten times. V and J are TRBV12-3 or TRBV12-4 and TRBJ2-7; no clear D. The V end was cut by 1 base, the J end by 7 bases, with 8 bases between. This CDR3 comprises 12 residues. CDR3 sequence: CASSLGLREQYF. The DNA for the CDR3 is TGTGCCAGCAGTTTAGGTCTGCGAGAGCAGTACTTC.

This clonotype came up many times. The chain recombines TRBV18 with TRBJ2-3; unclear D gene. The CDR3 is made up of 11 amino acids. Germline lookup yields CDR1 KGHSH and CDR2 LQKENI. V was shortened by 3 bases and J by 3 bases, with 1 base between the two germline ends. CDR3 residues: CASSPTDTQYF. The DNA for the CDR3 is TGTGCCAGCTCACCTACAGATACGCAGTATTTT.

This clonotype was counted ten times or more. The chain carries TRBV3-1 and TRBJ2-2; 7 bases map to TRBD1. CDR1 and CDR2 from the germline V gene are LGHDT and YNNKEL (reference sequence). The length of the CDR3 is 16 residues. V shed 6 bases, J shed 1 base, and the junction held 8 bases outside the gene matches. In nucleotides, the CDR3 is TGTGCCAGCAGACGGGTTGGACAGGTGAACACCGGGGAGCTGTTTTTT. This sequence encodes CASRRVGQVNTGELFF.

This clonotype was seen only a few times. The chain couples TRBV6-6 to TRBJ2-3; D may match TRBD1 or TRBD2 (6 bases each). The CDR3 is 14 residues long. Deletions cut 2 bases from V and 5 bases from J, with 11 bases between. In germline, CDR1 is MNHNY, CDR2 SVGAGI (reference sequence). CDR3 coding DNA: TGTGCCAGCAGTTACGGAGGGGGTGGAGATACGCAGTATTTT. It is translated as CASSYGGGGDTQYF.

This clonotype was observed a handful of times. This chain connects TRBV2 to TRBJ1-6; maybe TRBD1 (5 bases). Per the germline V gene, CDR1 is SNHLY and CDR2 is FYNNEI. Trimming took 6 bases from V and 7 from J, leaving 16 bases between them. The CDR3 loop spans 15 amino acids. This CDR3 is CASSPQRGLNSPLHF. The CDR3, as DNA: TGTGCCAGCAGCCCCCAAAGGGGTCTGAATTCACCCCTCCACTTT.

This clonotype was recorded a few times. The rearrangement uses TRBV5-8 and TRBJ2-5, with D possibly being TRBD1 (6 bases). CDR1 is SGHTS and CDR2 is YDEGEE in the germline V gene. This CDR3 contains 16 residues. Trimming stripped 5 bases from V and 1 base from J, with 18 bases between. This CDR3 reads CASRPLRGPIQETQYF. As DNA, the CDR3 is TGTGCCAGCAGACCACTCAGGGGTCCCATCCAAGAGACCCAGTACTTC. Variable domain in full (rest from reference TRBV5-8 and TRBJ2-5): EAGVTQSPTHLIKTRGQQATLRCSPISGHTSVYWYQQALGLGLQFLLWYDEGEERNRGNFPPRFSGRQFPNYSSELNVNALELEDSALYLCASRPLRGPIQETQYFGPGTRLLVL.

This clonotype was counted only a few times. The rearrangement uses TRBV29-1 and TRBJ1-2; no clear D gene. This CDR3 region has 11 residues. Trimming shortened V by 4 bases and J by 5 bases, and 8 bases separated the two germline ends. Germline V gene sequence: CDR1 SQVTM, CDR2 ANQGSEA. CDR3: CSVGGQYGYTF. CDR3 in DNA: TGCAGCGTTGGGGGTCAGTATGGCTACACCTTC.

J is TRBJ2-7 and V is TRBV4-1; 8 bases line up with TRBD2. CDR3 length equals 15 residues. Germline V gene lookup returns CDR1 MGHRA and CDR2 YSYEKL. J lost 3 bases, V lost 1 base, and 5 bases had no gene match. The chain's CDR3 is CASSQVRTSNYEQYF. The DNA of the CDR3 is TGCGCCAGCAGCCAAGTACGGACTAGCAACTACGAGCAGTACTTC.

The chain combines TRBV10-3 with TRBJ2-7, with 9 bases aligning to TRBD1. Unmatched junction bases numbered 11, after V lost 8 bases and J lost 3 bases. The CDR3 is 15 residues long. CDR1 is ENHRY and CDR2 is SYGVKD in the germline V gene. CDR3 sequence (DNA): TGTGCCATCGGAAACCCGACAGGGGGAAACTACGAGCAGTACTTC. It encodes CAIGNPTGGNYEQYF.

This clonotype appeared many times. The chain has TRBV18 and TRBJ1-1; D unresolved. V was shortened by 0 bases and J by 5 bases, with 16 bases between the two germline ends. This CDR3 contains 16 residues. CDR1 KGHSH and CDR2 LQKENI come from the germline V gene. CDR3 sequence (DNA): TGTGCCAGCTCACCACCGAATCGCCCCGGCGGTACTGAAGCTTTCTTT. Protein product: CASSPPNRPGGTEAFF.

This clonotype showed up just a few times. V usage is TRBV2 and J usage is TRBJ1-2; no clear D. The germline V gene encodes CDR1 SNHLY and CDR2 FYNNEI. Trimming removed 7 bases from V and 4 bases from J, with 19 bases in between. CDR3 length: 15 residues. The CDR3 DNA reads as TGTGCCAGCAACCTCGGCACAGATGGTTTCTATGGCTACACCTTC. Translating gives CASNLGTDGFYGYTF.

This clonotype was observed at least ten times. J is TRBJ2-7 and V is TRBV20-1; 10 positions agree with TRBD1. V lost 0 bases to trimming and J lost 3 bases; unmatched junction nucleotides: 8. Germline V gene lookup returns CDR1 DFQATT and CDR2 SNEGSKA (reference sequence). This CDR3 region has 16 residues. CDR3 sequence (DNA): TGCAGTGCTAGAGACACCGCGACAGGGGGCTACTACGAGCAGTACTTC. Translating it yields CSARDTATGGYYEQYF.

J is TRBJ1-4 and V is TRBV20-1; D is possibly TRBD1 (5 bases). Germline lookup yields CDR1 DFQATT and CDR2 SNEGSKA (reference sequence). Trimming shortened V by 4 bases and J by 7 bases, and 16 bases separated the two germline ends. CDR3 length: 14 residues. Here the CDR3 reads CSAIAGGRSEKLFF. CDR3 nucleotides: TGCAGTGCTATAGCGGGGGGAAGAAGTGAAAAACTGTTTTTT.

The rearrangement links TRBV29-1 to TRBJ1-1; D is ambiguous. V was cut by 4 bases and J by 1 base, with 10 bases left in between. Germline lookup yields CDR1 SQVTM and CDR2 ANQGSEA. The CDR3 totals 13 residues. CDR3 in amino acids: CSVVGRENTEAFF. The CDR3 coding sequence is TGCAGCGTTGTGGGCAGAGAGAACACTGAAGCTTTCTTT.

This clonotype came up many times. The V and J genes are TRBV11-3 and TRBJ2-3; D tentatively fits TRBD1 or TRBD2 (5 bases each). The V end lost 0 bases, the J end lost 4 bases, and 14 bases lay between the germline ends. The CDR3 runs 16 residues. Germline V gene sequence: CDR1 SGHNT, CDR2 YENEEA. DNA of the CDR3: TGTGCCAGCAGCTTAGAAGGGACCAGCTCAGCAGATACGCAGTATTTT. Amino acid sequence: CASSLEGTSSADTQYF.

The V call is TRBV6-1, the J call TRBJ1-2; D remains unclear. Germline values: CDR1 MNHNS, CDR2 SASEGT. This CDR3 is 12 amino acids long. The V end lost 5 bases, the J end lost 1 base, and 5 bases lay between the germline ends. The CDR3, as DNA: TGTGCCAGCAGTTATAATAACTATGGCTACACCTTC. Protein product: CASSYNNYGYTF.